What follows are 19 T cell receptor beta chains derived from one specimen sequenced in a study of CD8 T cells in ankylosing spondylitis. MiXCR, run by TCRdb on the 5' RACE reads, gives a single entry per CDR3 protein. The sample contains about 8,800 distinct CDR3 sequences, roughly 6% of which appear only once. Material: blood, either unsorted or a sorted T cell fraction (not recorded which). These receptors came from a female donor with ankylosing spondylitis or in good health (not recorded which).

This clonotype was recorded many times. The chain uses TRBV9 and TRBJ1-1, with TRBD1 as a possible D gene (5 bases). Trimming shortened V by 4 bases and J by 3 bases, and 16 bases separated the two germline ends. Germline V gene sequence: CDR1 SGDLS, CDR2 YYNGEE. CDR3 length: 15 residues. The CDR3 protein is CASSSSGAGDTEAFF. The CDR3 nucleotides read TGTGCCAGCAGCTCCAGCGGGGCGGGGGACACTGAAGCTTTCTTT.

This clonotype was observed at least ten times. The gene calls are TRBV9 and TRBJ1-6; D unclear. V shed 0 bases and J shed 9 bases, with 10 bases lying between them. The germline CDR1 and CDR2 sequences are SGDLS and YYNGEE. The CDR3 sequence is 14 residues long. The CDR3 protein is CASSVEGVGSPLHF. CDR3 sequence (DNA): TGTGCCAGCAGCGTAGAAGGTGTCGGTTCACCCCTCCACTTT.

Only a few counts were recorded for this clonotype. The CDR3 region has the DNA TGTGCCAGCAGCGTAGGGCTAGCGGCGAACTACGAGCAGTACTTC. Encoded protein: CASSVGLAANYEQYF. This chain connects TRBV9 to TRBJ2-7, with 7 positions matching TRBD2. The J segment lost 3 bases and the V segment lost 0 bases, leaving 6 bases of the junction unmatched. CDR1 SGDLS and CDR2 YYNGEE come from the germline V gene. This CDR3 has 15 amino acids.

By share, this clonotype counts as medium-sized. V gene TRBV9 combines with J gene TRBJ2-3; 11 nucleotides agree with TRBD1. Germline V lookup: CDR1 SGDLS, CDR2 YYNGEE. V lost 1 base to trimming and J lost 6 bases; unmatched junction nucleotides: 13. The CDR3 spans 18 residues. CDR3 DNA: TGTGCCAGCAGCGTAAAGGCGGACGGGACAGGGGGTGTGGATACGCAGTATTTT. It translates to CASSVKADGTGGVDTQYF.

At least ten counts were recorded for this clonotype. This rearrangement joins TRBV9 to TRBJ1-2, with 7 bases fitting TRBD1. There are 16 residues in the CDR3. Per the germline V gene, CDR1 is SGDLS and CDR2 is YYNGEE. V gave up 3 bases and J gave up 0 bases; unmatched junction bases: 8. The CDR3 DNA reads TGTGCCAGCAGCGCAACTAGGGACAGCCCTAACTATGGCTACACCTTC. Its protein product is CASSATRDSPNYGYTF.

This clonotype was recorded many times. This chain joins TRBV9 and TRBJ1-2; 9 bases are shared with TRBD1. Germline CDR1 SGDLS, CDR2 YYNGEE. The trim removed 0 bases at V and 5 bases at J, leaving 8 bases unmatched. The CDR3 has 16 residues. CDR3 DNA sequence: TGTGCCAGCAGCGTAGCAGGACAGGGGCCTTTGTATGGCTACACCTTC. This translates into CASSVAGQGPLYGYTF. The whole variable domain, remainder taken from reference TRBV9 and TRBJ1-2, is DSGVTQTPKHLITATGQRVTLRCSPRSGDLSVYWYQQSLDQGLQFLIQYYNGEERAKGNILERFSAQQFPDLHSELNLSSLELGDSALYFCASSVAGQGPLYGYTFGSGTRLTVV.

The V call is TRBV9, the J call TRBJ2-7; TRBD1 matches at 8 bases. J lost 2 bases, V lost 0 bases, and 4 bases had no gene match. CDR1 and CDR2 from the germline V gene are SGDLS and YYNGEE. CDR3 length equals 15 residues. The CDR3 sequence is CASSVGGQGPYEQYF. In DNA, the CDR3 is TGTGCCAGCAGCGTAGGTGGACAGGGACCCTACGAGCAGTACTTC.

This clonotype was observed many times. The rearrangement links TRBV9 to TRBJ2-2; D is undetermined. Trimming took off 3 bases at V and 1 base at J, with 7 bases between the two ends. The CDR3 runs to 14 residues. The germline CDR1 and CDR2 sequences are SGDLS and YYNGEE. CDR3 loop: CASSAHKNTGELFF. Written as DNA, the CDR3 is TGTGCCAGCAGCGCCCACAAGAACACCGGGGAGCTGTTTTTT.

This clonotype was counted many times. The chain uses TRBV9 and TRBJ2-3; 7 nucleotides agree with TRBD2. This CDR3 comprises 16 residues. The J segment lost 4 bases and the V segment lost 0 bases, leaving 8 bases of the junction unmatched. Germline loops: CDR1 SGDLS, CDR2 YYNGEE. The CDR3 DNA is TGTGCCAGCAGCGTAGCCCTCCATGGGAGGGCAGATACGCAGTATTTT. Protein sequence: CASSVALHGRADTQYF.

This clonotype has at least ten counts. Written as DNA, the CDR3 is TGTGCCAGCAGCCCCGGGGGGACAGCTAATGAAAAACTGTTTTTT. It yields the protein CASSPGGTANEKLFF. This chain links TRBV9 with TRBJ1-4; 7 bases are a match to TRBD1. V lost 4 bases to trimming and J lost 3 bases; unmatched junction nucleotides: 6. CDR1 and CDR2 from the germline V gene are SGDLS and YYNGEE. The CDR3 length is 15 residues. Filled out from reference TRBV9 and TRBJ1-4, the complete variable domain reads DSGVTQTPKHLITATGQRVTLRCSPRSGDLSVYWYQQSLDQGLQFLIQYYNGEERAKGNILERFSAQQFPDLHSELNLSSLELGDSALYFCASSPGGTANEKLFFGSGTQLSVL.

This clonotype appeared many times. The chain uses TRBV9 and TRBJ2-6; a possible D gene is TRBD2 (6 bases). Trimming shortened V by 3 bases and J by 2 bases, and 6 bases separated the two germline ends. The CDR3 covers 14 residues. The germline V gene has CDR1 SGDLS and CDR2 YYNGEE. The DNA for the CDR3 is TGTGCCAGCAGCGGGGGGGCTGGGGCCAACGTCCTGACTTTC. Protein: CASSGGAGANVLTF.

Ten or more counts support this clonotype. The V and J genes are TRBV23-1 and TRBJ2-1; tentatively, D is TRBD1 (6 bases). TRBV23-1 is noted as an ORF with a role that remains uncertain. Between the trimmed V and J ends, which lost 8 bases and 5 bases, there was a span of 13 bases. This CDR3 comprises 13 residues. DNA of the CDR3: TGCGCCAGCGTAAAAGGACAGAACAATGAGCAGTTCTTC. This translates into CASVKGQNNEQFF.

This clonotype has ten or more counts. J is TRBJ1-5 and V is TRBV21-1; the D call in the table, TRBD1, was not verified against the DNA. TRBV21-1 is a documented pseudogene. This CDR3 has 16 amino acids. CDR3 bases: TGTGCCAGCAGCACCCGGACAGCCTATAGCAATCAGCCCCAGCATTTT. It codes for CASSTRTAYSNQPQHF.

This clonotype was detected ten times or more. The chain carries TRBV9 and TRBJ2-1; D is possibly TRBD1 (6 bases). Germline V gives CDR1 SGDLS, CDR2 YYNGEE. The CDR3 is 16 residues long. With 3 bases removed from V and 0 bases from J, the gap between germline ends came to 13 bases. DNA for the CDR3: TGTGCCAGCAGCGCCCGGACAGACCGCTCCTACAATGAGCAGTTCTTC. Amino acid sequence: CASSARTDRSYNEQFF.

A few counts support this clonotype. The gene calls are TRBV9 and TRBJ2-3; 10 nucleotides align to TRBD2. The CDR3 is made up of 18 amino acids. The ends lost 3 bases at V and 0 bases at J; junction bases unmatched: 10. Germline V gene data show CDR1 as SGDLS and CDR2 as YYNGEE. CDR3 amino acids: CASSGTSGGAVSTDTQYF. The DNA for the CDR3 is TGTGCCAGCAGCGGTACAAGCGGGGGGGCCGTTAGCACAGATACGCAGTATTTT.

In the case of this clonotype: This may arise from a read error, as a much more abundant clone is one base away. The chain recombines TRBV9 with TRBJ2-7; 9 bases fit TRBD1. The germline V gene encodes CDR1 SGDLS and CDR2 YYNGEE. The CDR3 length is 15 residues. The CDR3 loop reads CASSVGQGGGYEQHF. DNA of the CDR3: TGTGCCAGCAGCGTAGGACAGGGGGGCGGCTACGAGCAGCACTTC.

This clonotype has only one observation. The V call is TRBV9, the J call TRBJ2-7; 8 nucleotides align to TRBD2. The length of the CDR3 is 15 residues. Germline lookup yields CDR1 SGDLS and CDR2 YYNGEE. J gave up 3 bases and V 0 bases, and 5 bases lay outside the gene matches. CDR3 in amino acids: CASSVGGSGNYEQYF. The CDR3 coding sequence is TGTGCCAGCAGCGTAGGAGGTAGCGGGAACTACGAGCAGTACTTC.

In its sample, this clonotype is medium-sized. This chain joins TRBV9 and TRBJ1-1; 7 positions match TRBD1. The germline CDR1 and CDR2 sequences are SGDLS and YYNGEE. This CDR3 comprises 17 residues. V dropped 4 bases and J dropped 0; count of bases not matched to a gene: 12. As DNA, the CDR3 is TGTGCCAGCAGCCCGACCCCGACAGGGATGATGAACACTGAAGCTTTCTTT. Protein: CASSPTPTGMMNTEAFF. The full variable domain, in which reference TRBV9 and TRBJ1-1 provide the parts outside the CDR3, is DSGVTQTPKHLITATGQRVTLRCSPRSGDLSVYWYQQSLDQGLQFLIQYYNGEERAKGNILERFSAQQFPDLHSELNLSSLELGDSALYFCASSPTPTGMMNTEAFFGQGTRLTVV.

This clonotype was detected many times. J is TRBJ2-1 and V is TRBV9; 7 bases line up with TRBD2. The CDR3 extends over 16 amino acids. CDR1 is SGDLS and CDR2 is YYNGEE in the germline V gene. V was clipped by 3 bases and J by 2 bases; unmatched bases: 8. The CDR3 is CASSGSRGSPYNEQFF. In nucleotides, the CDR3 is TGTGCCAGCAGCGGGAGCCGCGGGAGCCCCTACAATGAGCAGTTCTTC.